This T cell receptor (beta chain) was observed in a study of shared clonotypes between healthy human individuals. Study information: Per donor, CD8 memory used one plate, CD8 naive used two, CD4 memory used three and CD4 naive used three.

Template for every sorted-subset replicate PCR totaled approximately 0.2 ug DNA, tens of thousands of T cell genomes. Clones were sequenced by immunoSEQ multiplex PCR, and TCRdb holds only the in-frame ones, with some missing. In the table there are some 2,400,000 clones, approximately 94% of which are singletons. Study results and limitations: Specimens sampled were limited to blood, with tissue repertoires likely differing.

The CDR3 runs to 15 residues. V lost 4 bases and J 0 bases, leaving 13 bases between the germline ends. From germline, CDR1 is LNHDA and CDR2 SQIVND (reference sequence). Notes on this clone: The antigen remains unidentified.

The sequenced material came from naive CD4+ T cells sorted from blood. Subset denoted: CD45RA+ positively selected. The sequence derives from a man younger than 35 in good health. This chain uses TRBV19 with TRBJ2-7; the D call may be TRBD1 or TRBD2 (5 bases each). The CDR3 nucleotides are TGTGCCAGTAGTAGCCCGGGGCGGAGCTCCTACGAGCAGTACTTC. It encodes CASSSPGRSSYEQYF. Looking up the rest from reference TRBV19 and TRBJ2-7 gives the full variable domain: DGGITQSPKYLFRKEGQNVTLSCEQNLNHDAMYWYRQDPGQGLRLIYYSQIVNDFQKGDIAEGYSVSREKKESFPLTVTSAQKNPTAFYLCASSSPGRSSYEQYFGPGTRLTVT.